There are a few counts of the clone carrying this TCR beta chain. Its antigen is still unknown. The data belong to a study of post-analysis software for immune sequencing data. General study findings and limits: In patients, five TRBV segments were more frequent than in controls, with TRBV5-6, TRBV5-1 and TRBV20-1 among them.

The V gene end was trimmed by 0 bases and the J gene end by 2 bases; junction bases not matched to a gene: 5. This CDR3 has 15 residues. CDR1 SGHKS and CDR2 YYEKEE come from the germline V gene (reference sequence). Built from TCR beta cDNA, the libraries had unique molecular identifiers in them. One entry per CDR3 protein results from TCRdb running MiXCR on the PCR reads. This table has a few hundred thousand distinct CDR3 sequences, roughly 36% appearing once. The chain recombines TRBV5-5 with TRBJ2-7; 7 nucleotides match TRBD1. The clonotype was recovered from a girl aged 5-17 years with multiple sclerosis. Sequencing used blood. CDR3 loop: CASSLGQGLPYEQYF. The CDR3 DNA sequence: TGTGCCAGCAGCTTGGGACAGGGCCTCCCCTACGAGCAGTACTTC.